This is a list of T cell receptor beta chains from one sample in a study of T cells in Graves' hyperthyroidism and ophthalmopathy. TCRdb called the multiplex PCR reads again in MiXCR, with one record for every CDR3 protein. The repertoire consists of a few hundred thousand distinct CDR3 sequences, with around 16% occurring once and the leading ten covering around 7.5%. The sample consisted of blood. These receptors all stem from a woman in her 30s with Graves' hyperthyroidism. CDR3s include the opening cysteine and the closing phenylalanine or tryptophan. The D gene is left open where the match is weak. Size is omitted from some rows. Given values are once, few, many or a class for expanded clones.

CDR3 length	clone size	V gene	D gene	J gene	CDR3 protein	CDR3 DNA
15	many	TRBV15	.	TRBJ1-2	CATSRDRPAGDGYTF	TGTGCCACCAGCAGAGATCGGCCTGCCGGGGATGGCTACACCTTC
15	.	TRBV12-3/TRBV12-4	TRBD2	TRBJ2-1	CASSLGTSGMNEQFF	TGTGCCAGCAGTTTAGGGACTAGCGGGATGAATGAGCAGTTCTTC
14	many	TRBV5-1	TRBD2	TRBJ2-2	CASSLGSGERELFF	TGCGCCAGCAGCTTGGGCAGCGGGGAGCGGGAGCTGTTTTTT
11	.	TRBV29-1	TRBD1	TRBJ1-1	CSAQGAAEAFF	TGCAGCGCTCAGGGGGCCGCTGAAGCTTTCTTT
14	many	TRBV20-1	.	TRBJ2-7	CSAAPGGARYEQYF	TGCAGTGCTGCCCCAGGGGGGGCGCGTTACGAGCAGTACTTC
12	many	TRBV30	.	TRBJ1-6	CAWSLQGPPLHF	TGTGCCTGGAGTCTACAGGGTCCACCCCTCCACTTT
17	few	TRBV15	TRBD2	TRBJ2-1	CATSSRGGAGGPGEQFF	TGTGCCACCAGCTCGAGGGGCGGAGCGGGAGGGCCCGGTGAGCAGTTCTTC
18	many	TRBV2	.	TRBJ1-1	CASSGEGVFNLFGDEAFF	TGTGCCAGCAGTGGAGAAGGGGTCTTCAATCTATTTGGGGATGAAGCTTTCTTT
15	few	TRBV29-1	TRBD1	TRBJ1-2	CSADGWDRDAYGYTF	TGCAGCGCCGATGGATGGGACAGGGATGCCTATGGCTACACCTTC
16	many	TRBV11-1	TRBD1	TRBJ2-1	CASSGHRGRVESEQFF	TGTGCCAGCAGCGGACACAGGGGAAGAGTTGAAAGTGAGCAGTTCTTC
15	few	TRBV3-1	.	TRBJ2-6	CASSQDVSGANVLTF	TGTGCCAGCAGCCAAGATGTCTCTGGGGCCAACGTCCTGACTTTC
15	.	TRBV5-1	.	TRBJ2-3	CASSLAVGSTDTQYF	TGCGCCAGCAGCTTGGCTGTCGGAAGCACAGATACGCAGTATTTT
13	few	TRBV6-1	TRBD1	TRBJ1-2	CASRYRGPYGYTF	TGTGCCAGCAGATACAGGGGCCCCTATGGCTACACCTTC
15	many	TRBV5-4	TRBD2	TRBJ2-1	CASSKGLAGANEQFF	TGTGCCAGCAGCAAGGGACTAGCGGGAGCCAATGAGCAGTTCTTC
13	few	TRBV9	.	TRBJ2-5	CASSVAAQETQYF	TGTGCCAGCAGCGTAGCAGCTCAAGAGACCCAGTACTTC
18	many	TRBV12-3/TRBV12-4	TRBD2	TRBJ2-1	CASSLALAGLRRYNEQFF	TGTGCCAGCAGTTTGGCCCTAGCGGGCCTCCGACGGTACAATGAGCAGTTCTTC
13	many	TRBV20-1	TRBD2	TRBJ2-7	CSAPLSGRDEQYF	TGCAGTGCTCCCTTGAGCGGGAGGGACGAGCAGTACTTC
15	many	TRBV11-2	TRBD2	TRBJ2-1	CASSSLAGGPSGQFF	TGTGCCAGCAGCTCGTTAGCGGGAGGGCCATCGGGTCAGTTCTTC
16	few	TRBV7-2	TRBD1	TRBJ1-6	CASSIEGQRNNSPLHF	TGTGCCAGCAGCATAGAGGGACAGAGGAATAATTCACCCCTCCACTTT
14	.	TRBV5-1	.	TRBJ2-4	CASKIDLAKNIQYF	TGCGCCAGCAAAATAGACCTAGCCAAAAACATTCAGTACTTC
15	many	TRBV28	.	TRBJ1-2	CASSFGLSANYGYTF	TGTGCCAGCAGTTTCGGCCTATCGGCGAACTATGGCTACACCTTC
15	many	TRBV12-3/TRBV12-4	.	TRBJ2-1	CASTHGQGYGDEQFF	TGTGCCAGCACCCATGGGCAGGGTTATGGGGATGAGCAGTTCTTC
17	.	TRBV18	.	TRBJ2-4	CASSPPGSREGKNIQYF	TGTGCCAGCTCACCACCGGGCTCGCGGGAAGGGAAAAACATTCAGTACTTC
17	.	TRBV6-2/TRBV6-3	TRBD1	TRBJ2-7	CASSYSRGDRGRNEQYF	TGTGCCAGCAGTTACTCGAGAGGGGACAGGGGGCGGAACGAGCAGTACTTC
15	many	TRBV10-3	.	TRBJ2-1	CAISEGTSTYNEQFF	TGTGCCATCAGTGAAGGGACGTCTACCTACAATGAGCAGTTCTTC
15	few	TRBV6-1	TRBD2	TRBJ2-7	CASSSGLAAVYEQYF	TGTGCCAGCAGTTCGGGACTAGCGGCCGTCTACGAGCAGTACTTC
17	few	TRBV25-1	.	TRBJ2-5	CASITPETPLTKETQYF	TGTGCCAGCATTACCCCCGAAACACCTCTAACAAAAGAGACCCAGTACTTC
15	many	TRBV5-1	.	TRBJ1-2	CASSLTGVDNYGYTF	TGCGCCAGCAGCTTGACAGGAGTCGATAACTATGGCTACACCTTC
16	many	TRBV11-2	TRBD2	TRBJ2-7	CASSLAFSGRFYEQYF	TGTGCCAGCAGCTTAGCTTTTAGCGGGAGATTCTACGAGCAGTACTTC
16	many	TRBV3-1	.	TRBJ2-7	CASSQTTGSHFLEQYF	TGTGCCAGCAGCCAGACCACAGGGTCCCACTTTCTAGAGCAGTACTTC
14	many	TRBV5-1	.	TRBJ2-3	CASGPQIVTDTQYF	TGCGCCAGCGGACCACAGATAGTCACAGATACGCAGTATTTT
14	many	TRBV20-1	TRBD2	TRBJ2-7	CSAEPSGPIYEQYF	TGCAGTGCCGAACCTAGCGGTCCCATCTACGAGCAGTACTTC
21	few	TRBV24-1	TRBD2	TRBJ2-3	CATSGLPRKLAGGILTDTQYF	TGTGCCACCAGTGGCCTTCCGCGGAAATTAGCGGGAGGGATCCTCACAGATACGCAGTATTTT